This entry lists 23 T cell receptor beta chains sequenced from one sample in a study of blood T cell repertoires in COVID-19. Only in-frame clones appear in the TCRdb table, and some are missing; sequencing was by immunoSEQ multiplex PCR. The repertoire consists of about 26,000 clones, with 65% to 85% occurring once and the leading ten covering approximately 53%. Sequenced: peripheral blood. These receptors all stem from a man between 50 and 59 years old with active or convalescent COVID-19.

This chain uses TRBV6-6 with TRBJ2-3, with 12 bases lining up with TRBD1. The CDR3 consists of 16 residues. CDR1 and CDR2 from the germline V gene are MNHNY and SVGAGI (reference sequence). The V gene end was trimmed by 6 bases and the J gene end by 2 bases; junction bases not matched to a gene: 6. CDR3 region: CASRGQGARFTDTQYF. CDR3 nucleotides: TGTGCCAGCAGGGGACAGGGGGCACGGTTCACAGATACGCAGTATTTT.

The CDR3 spells CASSPGTAGNTIYF. DNA of the CDR3: TGTGCCAGCTCACCAGGTACAGCTGGAAACACCATATATTTT. The chain recombines TRBV18 with TRBJ1-3; D is unresolved. Germline CDR1 and CDR2: KGHSH and LQKENI. Trimming removed 2 bases from V and 2 bases from J, with 7 bases in between. The CDR3 extends over 14 amino acids.

This chain joins TRBV28 and TRBJ1-5, with D possibly being TRBD1 (6 bases). The CDR3 has 15 residues. Germline V gene data show CDR1 as MDHEN and CDR2 as SYDVKM. V was clipped by 4 bases and J by 5 bases, with 15 bases between them. CDR3 nucleotide sequence: TGTGCCAGCAGTTCATACAGGGTTCTCGATCAGCCCCAGCATTTT. It is translated as CASSSYRVLDQPQHF.

V gene TRBV18 combines with J gene TRBJ2-3; possibly TRBD1 for D (6 bases). Germline V gives CDR1 KGHSH, CDR2 LQKENI. Trimming stripped 2 bases from V and 0 bases from J, with 12 bases between. The CDR3 is made up of 16 amino acids. The CDR3 region is CASSPGGSESTDTQYF. The CDR3 nucleotides are TGTGCCAGCTCACCAGGGGGCAGTGAAAGCACAGATACGCAGTATTTT.

The V gene is TRBV6-2 or TRBV6-3, the J gene TRBJ1-4, with D tentatively TRBD1 (6 bases). The V gene lost 5 bases and the J gene lost 7 bases, with 11 bases spanning the gap. The CDR3 length is 13 residues. The germline V gene encodes CDR1 MNHEY and CDR2 SVGEGT. DNA of the CDR3: TGTGCCAGCAGTAGGGGGACGTCTGAAAAACTGTTTTTT. Protein product: CASSRGTSEKLFF.

The genes are TRBV29-1 and TRBJ2-7, with D possibly being TRBD2 (6 bases). The CDR3 is 14 residues long. Trimming pared 5 bases from V and 4 bases from J, leaving 18 bases between. Germline V gene sequence: CDR1 SQVTM, CDR2 ANQGSEA. CDR3 residues: CSVWSGGKPYEQYF. CDR3 nucleotides: TGCAGCGTTTGGTCCGGGGGAAAACCTTACGAGCAGTACTTC.

The rearrangement uses TRBV28 and TRBJ2-3, with D perhaps TRBD1 (7 bases). Germline V gene lookup returns CDR1 MDHEN and CDR2 SYDVKM. The CDR3 runs to 15 residues. Trimming stripped 6 bases from V and 0 bases from J, with 13 bases between. The CDR3 coding sequence is TGTGCCAGCAGGGACCAGGGGGGAAGCACAGATACGCAGTATTTT. This encodes CASRDQGGSTDTQYF.

The gene calls are TRBV5-1 and TRBJ1-6, with D hard to call. The CDR3 has 14 residues. CDR1 and CDR2 (germline): SGHRS, YFSETQ. Trimming stripped 0 bases from V and 5 bases from J, with 6 bases between. The DNA for the CDR3 is TGCGCCAGCAGCTTGGCGGGGAATAATTCACCCCTCCACTTT. Its translation is CASSLAGNNSPLHF. Full variable domain (missing parts from reference TRBV5-1 and TRBJ1-6): KAGVTQTPRYLIKTRGQQVTLSCSPISGHRSVSWYQQTPGQGLQFLFEYFSETQRNKGNFPGRFSGRQFSNSRSEMNVSTLELGDSALYLCASSLAGNNSPLHFGNGTRLTVT.

The chain employs TRBV28 and TRBJ1-2, with TRBD1 matching 7 bases. The CDR3 length is 15 residues. V trimming: 2 bases; J trimming: 4 bases; junction bases outside the gene matches: 7. CDR1 MDHEN and CDR2 SYDVKM come from the germline V gene. For the CDR3, the DNA is TGTGCCAGCAGTTTAGGGTCAACAGGGGCCTATGGCTACACCTTC. Translation gives CASSLGSTGAYGYTF.

The chain carries TRBV19 and TRBJ1-2; TRBD1 might be the D (6 bases). V shed 3 bases and J shed 4 bases, with 21 bases lying between them. From germline, CDR1 is LNHDA and CDR2 SQIVND (reference sequence). The length of the CDR3 is 17 residues. The chain's CDR3 is CASSIELGGAVTYGYTF. In nucleotides, the CDR3 is TGTGCCAGTAGTATTGAGCTCGGGGGGGCGGTTACCTATGGCTACACCTTC.

The chain uses TRBV2 and TRBJ2-4; D might be TRBD1 (5 bases). Germline loops: CDR1 SNHLY, CDR2 FYNNEI. V lost 6 bases to trimming and J lost 5 bases, with 8 bases between them. The CDR3 loop spans 12 amino acids. CDR3 residues: CASRVGENIQYF. CDR3 nucleotide sequence: TGTGCCAGCAGGGTAGGGGAAAACATTCAGTACTTC.

The chain recombines TRBV7-6 with TRBJ2-2; 7 bases match TRBD2. This CDR3 is built from 14 residues. Trimming cost V 5 bases and J 7 bases; bases outside gene matches: 7. Germline lookup yields CDR1 SGHVS and CDR2 FNYEAQ. In DNA form, the CDR3 reads TGTGCCAGCAGCCCGTCCCGGGGGGTCGGGGAGCTGTTTTTT. Translating gives CASSPSRGVGELFF.

In nucleotides, the CDR3 is TGTGCCAGTAGTATAAGGCTAGCTAGCGAGCAGTACTTC. Its protein product is CASSIRLASEQYF. The chain has TRBV19 and TRBJ2-7; perhaps TRBD2 as D (5 bases). V dropped 2 bases and J dropped 6 bases, with 11 bases sitting between them. CDR1 and CDR2 from the germline V gene are LNHDA and SQIVND (reference sequence). The CDR3 sequence is 13 residues long.

This sequence joins TRBV7-2 and TRBJ1-1; tentatively, D is TRBD1 (6 bases). The CDR3 is 14 residues long. V was clipped by 3 bases and J by 3 bases, with 11 bases between them. Germline-derived CDR1 and CDR2 are SGHTA and FQGNSA. The CDR3 region has the DNA TGTGCCAGCAGCTTTAGGGGGTACTACACTGAAGCTTTCTTT. Translating it yields CASSFRGYYTEAFF.

The rearrangement uses TRBV7-2 and TRBJ2-2, with TRBD2 identical over 9 bases. V gave up 4 bases and J gave up 8 bases; unmatched junction bases: 11. Germline loops: CDR1 SGHTA, CDR2 FQGNSA. This CDR3 has 16 residues. CDR3 region: CASSSLAGARRGELFF. The CDR3 nucleotides are TGTGCCAGCAGCTCCTTAGCGGGGGCAAGGCGAGGGGAGCTGTTTTTT.

The genes are TRBV4-2 and TRBJ1-5; D not certain. The CDR3 covers 15 residues. The germline gives CDR1 LGHNA, CDR2 YNFKEQ. V lost 0 bases and J lost 5, with 11 bases in between. This CDR3 reads CASSQEVAKDQPQHF. CDR3 nucleotides: TGTGCCAGCAGCCAAGAAGTAGCCAAGGATCAGCCCCAGCATTTT.

The chain links TRBV4-1 to TRBJ1-1; TRBD1 agrees at 10 bases. Per the germline V gene, CDR1 is MGHRA and CDR2 is YSYEKL. Trimming cost V 1 base and J 0 bases; bases outside gene matches: 8. CDR3 size: 18 residues. CDR3 sequence: CASSQGRGQGIMNTEAFF. CDR3 in DNA: TGCGCCAGCAGCCAAGGCCGGGGACAGGGGATCATGAACACTGAAGCTTTCTTT.

The gene calls are TRBV11-2 and TRBJ2-7; 9 nucleotides line up with TRBD1. From germline, CDR1 is SGHAT and CDR2 FQNNGV. This CDR3 is 15 amino acids long. Trimming cost V 4 bases and J 4 bases; bases outside gene matches: 8. CDR3 nucleotides: TGTGCCAGCAGCTCCCGGGACAGGGCGACTTACGAGCAGTACTTC. Translated: CASSSRDRATYEQYF.

Only a few counts were recorded for this clone. The genes are TRBV4-1 and TRBJ1-2; D remains ambiguous. Trimming removed 1 base at V and 6 bases at J, with 18 bases between. The CDR3 is 16 residues long. The V gene's germline CDR1 is MGHRA and CDR2 YSYEKL. CDR3 bases: TGCGCCAGCAGCCAAGGGTTCCTTGGAGAAACGGATGGCTACACCTTC. Protein product: CASSQGFLGETDGYTF.

This clone was seen once. The gene calls are TRBV14 and TRBJ2-3; 7 bases agree with TRBD1. V shed 0 bases and J 3 bases; nucleotides not matched to a gene: 15. The CDR3 extends over 19 amino acids. Germline V CDR1 and CDR2: SGHDN, FVKESK. CDR3 in amino acids: CASSQESPGDRVMTDTQYF. CDR3 DNA sequence: TGTGCCAGCAGCCAAGAAAGTCCGGGCGACAGGGTTATGACAGATACGCAGTATTTT.

J is TRBJ2-3 and V is TRBV6-2 or TRBV6-3, with 11 bases that match TRBD2. CDR1 and CDR2 from the germline V gene are MNHEY and SVGEGT. The CDR3 contains 17 residues. The V and J ends lost 2 bases and 3 bases, in that order; junction bases with no gene match: 7. Written as DNA, the CDR3 is TGTGCCAGCAGTTACCCCCTGACTAGCGGGATAACAGATACGCAGTATTTT. It translates to CASSYPLTSGITDTQYF.

This chain links TRBV4-2 with TRBJ2-6, with a possible D match to TRBD2 (6 bases). V lost 0 bases to trimming and J lost 3 bases, with 12 bases between them. This CDR3 spans 17 amino acids. Germline CDR1 reads LGHNA; CDR2 reads YNFKEQ. CDR3 nucleotides: TGTGCCAGCAGCCAAGAGGATGGGAGGATTGGGGCCAACGTCCTGACTTTC. Amino acid sequence: CASSQEDGRIGANVLTF.

This chain links TRBV19 with TRBJ2-3, with D tentatively TRBD2 (5 bases). Trimming removed 11 bases at V and 5 bases at J, with 8 bases between. Germline loops: CDR1 LNHDA, CDR2 SQIVND (reference sequence). The CDR3 sequence is 10 residues long. CDR3 coding DNA: TGTGCCTCCGAGGGAGATACGCAGTATTTT. Translated: CASEGDTQYF.